This note documents a single T cell receptor beta chain sequence. As yet, its antigen is unknown. V was cut by 3 bases and J by 4 bases, with 14 bases left in between. Germline-derived CDR1 and CDR2 are LNHDA and SQIVND (reference sequence). The CDR3 sequence is 15 residues long. In the CD4+ fraction, cells were divided into CD45RA+ naive and CD45RA-negative memory subsets. The data belong to a study of shared clonotypes between healthy human individuals. Notes on the study in general: Even with large depth, rarefaction showed that sorted-subset sequencing was incomplete. Few donors limited the genetic and exposure-history diversity represented. Estimated richness values were generally larger in naive subsets than in memory subsets.

Clones were read by immunoSEQ multiplex PCR, and TCRdb kept only the in-frame ones, dropping some. The data show roughly 2.2 million clones, with 90% to 95% seen just once and 0.3% to 0.4% held by the top ten. Sequencing input: naive CD4+ T cells from PBMCs. Subset given: CD45RA+ positively selected. The TCR was taken from a man between 18 and 35 years old in good health. Some clones in this sample may be carry-over from other donors' samples. The V call is TRBV19, the J call TRBJ2-3; D ambiguous. The CDR3 region is CASSMQANGADTQYF. DNA for the CDR3: TGTGCCAGTAGTATGCAAGCCAACGGCGCAGATACGCAGTATTTT. The full variable domain, completed using reference TRBV19 and TRBJ2-3, is DGGITQSPKYLFRKEGQNVTLSCEQNLNHDAMYWYRQDPGQGLRLIYYSQIVNDFQKGDIAEGYSVSREKKESFPLTVTSAQKNPTAFYLCASSMQANGADTQYFGPGTRLTVL.